The entry that follows covers one TCR beta chain sequence. What it binds is unknown. The data derive from a study of T cells after posttransplantation cyclophosphamide. Study results and limitations: Skin or GI-infiltrating T cells shared few TRB sequences with blood.

Profiling relied on immunoSEQ multiplex PCR, and the TCRdb table lists in-frame clones only, not all of them. The sample contains approximately 50,000 clones, 94% of which appear only once. CDR3 size: 15 residues. Germline CDR1 is SEHNR and CDR2 is FQNEAQ (reference sequence). With 1 base removed from V and 4 bases from J, the gap between germline ends came to 13 bases. On the day of bone marrow donation, the related graft donor provided peripheral blood. The sequence was collected from a woman in her twenties or thirties in good health and a related stem cell transplant donor. Sequencing used PBMCs. V gene TRBV7-9 combines with J gene TRBJ2-5, with D possibly TRBD2 on 5 matching bases. CDR3 loop: CASSLVPPAGETQYF. The CDR3 DNA reads as TGTGCCAGCAGCTTAGTCCCCCCGGCGGGAGAGACCCAGTACTTC.